This T cell receptor (beta chain) was retrieved from a study of shared clonotypes between healthy human individuals. This CDR3 spans 14 amino acids. Germline values: CDR1 LNHDA, CDR2 SQIVND (reference sequence). V was cut by 7 bases and J by 4 bases, with 14 bases left in between. Naive-designated CD8 cells lacked CD45RO, were positively enriched for CCR7, and omitted terminally differentiated effector memory CD45RA+ cells. The data were produced by immunoSEQ multiplex PCR, yet TCRdb's version contains in-frame clones alone and is incomplete. Counted here are about 2.1 million clones, 90% to 95% occurring once; the ten biggest clones make up roughly 1.7%.

V is TRBV19 and J is TRBJ1-5; D gene ambiguous. The sample consisted of naive CD8+ T cells from PBMCs. This clonotype was obtained from a man between 18 and 29 years old in good health. Some clones in this sample may be carry-over from other donors' samples. The CDR3 DNA reads TGTGCCAGTACCCACTTCGAGGGTAATCAGCCCCAGCATTTT. Its protein is CASTHFEGNQPQHF.